Below, 15 T cell receptor beta chains from the same sample are listed, as sequenced in a study of PD-L1 blockade in urothelial cancer (dated by TCRdb to about 2017). Preparation of the library involved the immunoSEQ multiplex PCR assay. Held by TCRdb, this immuneACCESS table contains in-frame sequences only and omits some clones. Under half of the omission traces to an unresolved V gene where checked; the cause of the rest is unknown. In this sample the table shows 70,000 to 90,000 clones, more than 75% of which occur a single time. The ten largest make up 9.5% of the sample. The sequenced sample was PBMCs, obtained around atezolizumab (anti-PD-L1) treatment. These receptors all come from an older man with urothelial cancer.

The chain combines TRBV19 with TRBJ1-1, with D possibly being TRBD1 (5 bases). The CDR3 has 13 residues. Germline V gene sequence: CDR1 LNHDA, CDR2 SQIVND (reference sequence). V lost 8 bases and J lost 3, with 13 bases in between. CDR3 loop: CASVRRGDTEAFF. In DNA form, the CDR3 reads TGTGCCAGTGTTCGTAGGGGTGACACTGAAGCTTTCTTT.

CDR3 region: CASSVGGRAHEQFF. The CDR3 DNA follows: TGTGCCAGCAGCGTAGGGGGGAGGGCCCATGAGCAGTTCTTC. V usage is TRBV9 and J usage is TRBJ2-1; 7 nucleotides agree with TRBD2. Germline V gives CDR1 SGDLS, CDR2 YYNGEE. Losses at the gene ends were 0 bases for V and 8 bases for J; bases not matched to a gene: 5. This CDR3 is built from 14 residues.

The chain joins TRBV5-1 to TRBJ1-4; no reliable D call. The germline V and J ends were trimmed by 0 bases and 0 bases, with 9 bases remaining between them. CDR3 length: 16 amino acids. CDR1 SGHRS and CDR2 YFSETQ come from the germline V gene. CDR3 residues: CASSLGAIATNEKLFF. The CDR3 DNA sequence: TGCGCCAGCAGCTTGGGAGCCATCGCAACTAATGAAAAACTGTTTTTT.

The gene calls are TRBV5-1 and TRBJ2-7, with 9 bases identical to TRBD2. CDR1 SGHRS and CDR2 YFSETQ come from the germline V gene. J was trimmed by 1 base and V by 0 bases; bases with no gene match: 5. This CDR3 has 16 amino acids. CDR3 DNA sequence: TGCGCCAGCAGCTTGGACCCTAGCGGGACATCCTACGAGCAGTACTTC. Its translation: CASSLDPSGTSYEQYF.

The V and J genes are TRBV9 and TRBJ2-2; 13 bases match TRBD2. Losses at the gene ends were 1 base for V and 1 base for J; bases not matched to a gene: 4. The CDR3 loop spans 18 amino acids. CDR1 and CDR2 from the germline V gene are SGDLS and YYNGEE. This CDR3 is CASSVSTSGGENTGELFF. The CDR3 DNA reads TGTGCCAGCAGCGTATCTACTAGCGGGGGGGAGAACACCGGGGAGCTGTTTTTT.

This chain joins TRBV6-5 and TRBJ1-1; unclear D gene. The CDR3 sequence is 14 residues long. Germline CDR1 is MNHEY and CDR2 is SVGAGI. Trimming removed 2 bases from V and 2 bases from J, with 9 bases in between. For the CDR3, the DNA is TGTGCCAGCAGTTACGTCCGGGGTAACACTGAAGCTTTCTTT. It yields the protein CASSYVRGNTEAFF.

The chain couples TRBV4-1 to TRBJ2-7; tentatively, D is TRBD2 (5 bases). Germline assignment: CDR1 MGHRA and CDR2 YSYEKL. Trimming cost V 4 bases and J 1 base, with 8 bases left between them. CDR3 length equals 13 residues. CDR3 protein: CASSRTLSYEQYF. The CDR3 DNA sequence: TGCGCCAGCAGCCGGACTCTTTCCTACGAGCAGTACTTC.

This rearrangement joins TRBV19 to TRBJ2-4, with TRBD2 identical over 9 bases. There are 15 residues in the CDR3. The ends lost 5 bases at V and 6 bases at J; junction bases unmatched: 8. The germline CDR1 and CDR2 sequences are LNHDA and SQIVND (reference sequence). The CDR3 loop is CASSPGTSKSNIQYF. The CDR3, as DNA: TGTGCCAGTAGTCCCGGGACTAGCAAGTCAAACATTCAGTACTTC.

This clone appeared once. The chain uses TRBV5-6 and TRBJ2-2; D is uncertain. The CDR3 is 15 amino acids. The V end lost 4 bases, the J end lost 1 base, and 11 bases lay between the germline ends. Per the germline V gene, CDR1 is SGHDT and CDR2 is YYEEEE. CDR3 DNA: TGTGCCAGCAGCCCGCTCAGGAAGAACACCGGGGAGCTGTTTTTT. It is translated as CASSPLRKNTGELFF. Filled out from reference TRBV5-6 and TRBJ2-2, the complete variable domain reads DAGVTQSPTHLIKTRGQQVTLRCSPKSGHDTVSWYQQALGQGPQFIFQYYEEEERQRGNFPDRFSGHQFPNYSSELNVNALLLGDSALYLCASSPLRKNTGELFFGEGSRLTVL.

This chain links TRBV18 with TRBJ2-7; 10 nucleotides align to TRBD1. CDR3 length equals 14 residues. The germline CDR1 and CDR2 sequences are KGHSH and LQKENI. Trimming removed 3 bases from V and 3 bases from J; junction bases left unmatched: 2. The CDR3 reads CASSPGQGYYEQYF. The CDR3 nucleotides are TGTGCCAGCTCACCGGGACAGGGGTACTACGAGCAGTACTTC.

The chain employs TRBV27 and TRBJ1-3, with TRBD1 matching 11 bases. Trimming removed 9 bases from V and 2 bases from J; junction bases left unmatched: 3. The germline CDR1 and CDR2 sequences are MNHEY and SMNVEV (reference sequence). The CDR3 totals 14 residues. Here the CDR3 reads CASRTGGAGNTIYF. CDR3 DNA sequence: TGTGCCAGTAGGACAGGGGGCGCTGGAAACACCATATATTTT.

V and J are TRBV5-6 and TRBJ1-3; the D is unclear. CDR1 is SGHDT, CDR2 YYEEEE, per germline. CDR3 length: 15 amino acids. V lost 0 bases and J lost 0, with 7 bases in between. CDR3 sequence reads: CASSLELSSGNTIYF. The CDR3 DNA reads as TGTGCCAGCAGCTTGGAGTTGAGCTCTGGAAACACCATATATTTT.

The rearrangement uses TRBV27 and TRBJ1-1; D remains unclear. The V gene lost 5 bases and the J gene lost 1 base, with 11 bases spanning the gap. Germline loops: CDR1 MNHEY, CDR2 SMNVEV (reference sequence). CDR3 length equals 14 residues. This chain's CDR3 is CASSLSRENTEAFF. The CDR3, as DNA: TGTGCCAGCAGTCTGTCTCGGGAGAACACTGAAGCTTTCTTT.

The V call is TRBV7-9, the J call TRBJ2-1, with a tentative D call TRBD1 (6 bases). Germline CDR1 is SEHNR and CDR2 is FQNEAQ (reference sequence). Trimming removed 2 bases at V and 8 bases at J, with 13 bases between. The CDR3 is 14 residues long. The CDR3 bases are TGTGCCAGCAGCTTACCGCAGGGGAGCGATGAGCAGTTCTTC. The encoded protein is CASSLPQGSDEQFF.

This chain links TRBV30 with TRBJ1-5, with D perhaps TRBD1 (5 bases). Germline CDR1 is GTSNPN and CDR2 is SVGIG (reference sequence). The CDR3 has 13 amino acids. V was cut by 4 bases and J by 7 bases, with 14 bases left in between. CDR3 region: CAWNEGLYQPQHF. The CDR3 coding sequence is TGTGCCTGGAACGAGGGACTCTACCAGCCCCAGCATTTT.